This T cell receptor beta chain was identified in a study of cytomegalovirus exposure and HLA in healthy donors. Turning to the study itself: Of all 400 or so donors who were genotyped, roughly 81% belonged to the Caucasian-associated ancestry cluster.

Vbeta (60) and Jbeta (13) primers were used in the PCR. Authors' analysis steps: It was a later analysis that counted 83 million or so unique TCR beta chains, of which around 11 million were shared. The data were produced by immunoSEQ multiplex PCR, yet TCRdb's version contains in-frame clones alone and is incomplete. The V and J calls and clone size come from that table; D and trimming were worked out from the DNA. The sample holds 90,000 to 140,000 clones, around 85% seen once. A word on this clone: Its antigen is unidentified.

Germline CDR1 reads SGHVS; CDR2 reads FQNEAQ. This CDR3 region has 13 residues. V shed 4 bases, J shed 7 bases, and the junction held 5 bases outside the gene matches. The study's findings and limits: Specific recognition of CMV antigens was confirmed in vitro for a few chains (all CMV-associated). As a later analysis revealed, most CMV-associated TCR beta chains appeared HLA-restricted.

The V gene is TRBV7-8, the J gene TRBJ1-2; 8 bases agree with TRBD1. The sample comprised PBMCs. The sequence was obtained from a man aged 25 to 40 in good health and CMV-seropositive. CDR3 in amino acids: CASSSTGGPGYTF. CDR3 bases: TGTGCCAGCAGCTCCACAGGGGGTCCTGGCTACACCTTC. The complete variable domain, with remaining parts taken from reference TRBV7-8 and TRBJ1-2, reads GAGVSQSPRYKVAKRGQDVALRCDPISGHVSLFWYQQALGQGPEFLTYFQNEAQLDKSGLPSDRFFAERPEGSVSTLKIQRTQQEDSAVYLCASSSTGGPGYTFGSGTRLTVV.